Listed below are T cell receptor beta chains from one sample, sequenced in a study of metastatic and nonmetastatic thyroid tumors. From the PCR reads, TCRdb re-called clones with MiXCR. This sample has fewer than 20,000 clones, with about 15% found just once. The material sequenced was blood. These receptor sequences come from a female donor with papillary thyroid cancer or a benign thyroid nodule (not recorded which). Some clones in this sample may be carry-over from other donors' samples. Both conserved end residues are part of each CDR3. The order of the fields is CDR3 DNA, CDR3 protein, clone size, V gene, J gene, D gene. The D gene is left open where the match is weak. Clone size is stated in some rows and not others, as once, few, many or a class when expanded.

TGTGACTCGAACAGGGGGCACACTGAAGCTTTCTTT	CDSNRGHTEAFF	NA	TRBV12-3/TRBV12-4	TRBJ1-1	TRBD1
TGCAGTGCTGGAAGGTGGGCCCCAGGGGATGATCAGCCCCAGCATTTT	CSAGRWAPGDDQPQHF	many	TRBV20-1	TRBJ1-5	NA
TGTGCCAGCAGCTTAGGTGGCAGGGAGGGCTATGGCTACACCTTC	CASSLGGREGYGYTF	NA	TRBV7-2	TRBJ1-2	NA
TGCGCCAGCAGCATCCTCAGGGGAGAAACTGAAGCTTTCTTT	CASSILRGETEAFF	many	TRBV5-1	TRBJ1-1	NA
TGTGCCAGCAGCTCGGTTGGCGGGGGGGCCTTGCAGACCCAGTACTTC	CASSSVGGGALQTQYF	once	TRBV28	TRBJ2-5	TRBD2
TGCAGCGTTGAAGATCCCCTGAGAACTAGCACAGATACGCAGTATTTT	CSVEDPLRTSTDTQYF	few	TRBV29-1	TRBJ2-3	NA
TGTGCCAGCAGCTTAGTTGCTAGCGGGGGCCAAGAGACCCAGTACTTC	CASSLVASGGQETQYF	many	TRBV7-7	TRBJ2-5	TRBD2
TGTGCCAGCACTGAAGAGGGGACAGGGGGCTATGGCTACACCTTC	CASTEEGTGGYGYTF	medium-sized	TRBV2	TRBJ1-2	TRBD1
TGTGCCTGGACCGGGACTAGCGGGGGGGCGGATACGCAGTATTTT	CAWTGTSGGADTQYF	many	TRBV30	TRBJ2-3	TRBD2
TGCAGAGCCCGACAGGTAAAGGACGAGCAGTACTTC	CRARQVKDEQYF	many	TRBV29-1	TRBJ2-7	NA
TGTGCCAGCAGAGCAGGGGTTGGGTGGAACACTGAAGCTTTCTTT	CASRAGVGWNTEAFF	many	TRBV5-4	TRBJ1-1	NA
TGTGTCAGCAGCTTAGTGCAGGGGATTAGTGAAAAACTGTTTTTT	CVSSLVQGISEKLFF	few	TRBV7-2	TRBJ1-4	NA
TGTGCCAGCAGCCCTCAACTTGATCCGGCCTCCTACGAGCAGTACTTC	CASSPQLDPASYEQYF	medium-sized	TRBV4-2	TRBJ2-7	NA
TGTGCCAGCAGCCCAGGGTTGGCCACCGGGGAGCTGTTTTTT	CASSPGLATGELFF	NA	TRBV28	TRBJ2-2	NA
TGTGCCAGCAGTTTTGCAGGGTCGGGGGCCAACGTCCTGACTTTC	CASSFAGSGANVLTF	medium-sized	TRBV28	TRBJ2-6	NA
TGTGCCAGCAGGGGTTTGTTAGCCGGCGAGCAGTACTTC	CASRGLLAGEQYF	medium-sized	TRBV6-1	TRBJ2-7	NA
TGCGCCAGCAGCTTGGTCCCGGGAGCGGACAATGAGCAGTTCTTC	CASSLVPGADNEQFF	NA	TRBV5-1	TRBJ2-1	NA
TGTGCCAGTAGCCCTTGGGGACAGGGGTTTAATCAGCCCCAGCATTTT	CASSPWGQGFNQPQHF	many	TRBV19	TRBJ1-5	TRBD1